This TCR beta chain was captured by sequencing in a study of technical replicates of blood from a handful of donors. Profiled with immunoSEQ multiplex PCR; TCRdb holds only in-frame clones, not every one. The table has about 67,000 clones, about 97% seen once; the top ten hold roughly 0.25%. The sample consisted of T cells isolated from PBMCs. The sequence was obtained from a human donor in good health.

The CDR3 nucleotides read TGCGCCAGCACCAAGTCCACAGGGTCGGATGAAAAACTGTTTTTT. Its protein is CASTKSTGSDEKLFF. V is TRBV5-1 and J is TRBJ1-4, with D tentatively TRBD1 (6 bases). The V end was cut by 6 bases, the J end by 6 bases, with 18 bases between. Germline CDR1 SGHRS, CDR2 YFSETQ. The CDR3 totals 15 residues.